Below are 2 T cell receptor beta chains sequenced from a single sample in a study of regulatory T cells in long-lasting Graves disease. CDR3 regions were amplified by Arm-PCR using iRepertoire HTBI primers to build TCR beta libraries. In TCRdb, the multiplex PCR reads were re-called with MiXCR into one record per CDR3 protein. The sample includes more than 650,000 distinct CDR3 sequences, about 30% of them seen just once. The time point here: persistent/refractory GD, antithyroid drugs over 5 years with positive TRAb. RNA from PBMCs was the source of the TCR library. The sample here was peripheral blood mononuclear cells (PBMCs), taken when the disease was refractory, from a patient treated with antithyroid drugs. The receptors were gathered from a female donor with Graves disease.

This chain uses TRBV12-3 or TRBV12-4 with TRBJ2-2; 8 bases match TRBD2. There are 15 residues in the CDR3. Unmatched junction bases numbered 8, after V lost 3 bases and J lost 8 bases. CDR3 region: CASSLKPGGPGELFF. DNA of the CDR3: TGTGCCAGCAGTTTGAAACCGGGAGGGCCGGGGGAGCTGTTTTTT.

This clonotype was found a few times. V usage is TRBV6-1 and J usage is TRBJ2-2; 8 bases line up with TRBD2. The V gene end was trimmed by 7 bases and the J gene end by 4 bases; junction bases not matched to a gene: 11. Germline-derived CDR1 and CDR2 are MNHNS and SASEGT. CDR3 length: 16 residues. CDR3 sequence (DNA): TGTGCCAGCACTATAGCGGGGCTTACGAGCACCGGGGAGCTGTTTTTT. This gives the protein CASTIAGLTSTGELFF.